The 3 T cell receptor beta chains presented below share a single source sample, sequenced in a study of beta chain features in type 1 diabetes. Expressed TCRB transcripts were sequenced, since all the RNA that had been isolated was reverse transcribed. TCRdb's copy holds only in-frame clones and misses some; the assay was immunoSEQ multiplex PCR. The table includes around 13,000 clones, about 42% detected once. Sequencing was performed on stem cell memory CD4+ T cells from blood. The receptors shown here come from a man in his late teens or twenties in good health.

The chain combines TRBV5-5 with TRBJ2-5, with D perhaps TRBD2 (5 bases). Trimming removed 0 bases from V and 4 bases from J, with 16 bases in between. Germline V CDR1 and CDR2: SGHKS, YYEKEE (reference sequence). CDR3 length: 16 residues. CDR3 coding DNA: TGTGCCAGCAGCTTGGCTCCCGGGAATCGCGGAGAGACCCAGTACTTC. This translates into CASSLAPGNRGETQYF.

The CDR3 spells CASSEPQGSAGELFF. The CDR3 DNA reads as TGTGCCAGCAGTGAGCCACAGGGAAGTGCCGGGGAGCTGTTTTTT. V is TRBV25-1 and J is TRBJ2-2; weak D call: TRBD1 (6 bases). Germline V CDR1 and CDR2: MGHDK, SYGVNS. This CDR3 is built from 15 residues. The germline V and J ends were trimmed by 3 bases and 6 bases, with 14 bases remaining between them.

The chain links TRBV7-3 to TRBJ2-1, with D maybe TRBD2 (7 bases). Germline V lookup: CDR1 SGHTA, CDR2 FQGTGA. The length of the CDR3 is 14 residues. V was clipped by 2 bases and J by 10 bases, with 15 bases between them. The CDR3 protein is CASSLFGGAYEQFF. CDR3 sequence (DNA): TGTGCCAGCAGCTTATTTGGGGGGGCTTACGAGCAGTTCTTC. The variable domain in full, with the rest retrieved from reference TRBV7-3 and TRBJ2-1, is GAGVSQTPSNKVTEKGKYVELRCDPISGHTALYWYRQSLGQGPEFLIYFQGTGAADDSGLPNDRFFAVRPEGSVSTLKIQRTERGDSAVYLCASSLFGGAYEQFFGPGTRLTVL.